The present T cell receptor (beta chain) was sequenced within a study of Ad26.COV2.S vaccination and SARS-CoV-2 variants. Regarding the study as a whole: Substantial breadth was reportedly displayed by spike-specific CD8+ and CD4+ T cell responses after vaccination.

Treatment defined: 15 to 20 received Ad26.COV2.S at low or high dose, single or two shots; several received placebo; per-sample allocation not given. The samples date from day 63 after the first vaccine or placebo injection. The protocol was immunoSEQ multiplex PCR, while the TCRdb copy is restricted to in-frame clones and leaves out a portion. The sample records fewer than 500,000 clones, roughly 87% being singletons. CDR1 and CDR2 (germline): LNHNV, YYDKDF (reference sequence). The CDR3 contains 11 residues. Trimming stripped 4 bases from V and 9 bases from J, with 7 bases between. Points on this clone: Its target is unknown.

This receptor was identified in a person between 18 and 65 years old who received the Ad26.COV2.S COVID-19 vaccine or a placebo. Sequencing used peripheral blood, obtained in a trial of Ad26.COV2.S vaccine versus placebo. V gene TRBV15 combines with J gene TRBJ1-5, with D possibly matching TRBD1 (5 bases). The CDR3 spells CATSIGGPQHF. The CDR3 DNA reads TGTGCCACCAGCATCGGGGGGCCCCAGCATTTT.